One and the same sample provided the 24 T cell receptor beta chains below, sequenced in a study of brain T cells in children with intractable seizures. Sequencing was performed with immunoSEQ multiplex PCR; in TCRdb, only in-frame clones are kept and a portion is missing. The sample holds some 20,000 clones, around 94% seen once. The source was peripheral blood, collected at surgery. These receptor sequences come from a boy between 10 and 17 years old with focal cortical dysplasia and intractable seizures.

The chain joins TRBV10-3 to TRBJ2-7; D is unclear. The CDR3 loop spans 13 amino acids. V was shortened by 2 bases and J by 2 bases, with 7 bases between the two germline ends. CDR1 and CDR2 (germline): ENHRY, SYGVKD. CDR3 protein: CAISEGVAYEQYV. The DNA for the CDR3 is TGTGCCATCAGTGAGGGTGTGGCCTACGAGCAGTACGTC.

The chain has TRBV4-1 and TRBJ2-7; D not certain. The germline V and J ends were trimmed by 1 base and 3 bases, with 10 bases remaining between them. This CDR3 is 14 amino acids long. Germline V gene lookup returns CDR1 MGHRA and CDR2 YSYEKL. The CDR3 nucleotides are TGCGCCAGCAGCCAAGGCCCCTGGGTCTACGAGCAGTACTTC. Translated: CASSQGPWVYEQYF.

The chain has TRBV7-9 and TRBJ1-2; D may be TRBD1 (6 bases). V was trimmed by 5 bases and J by 7 bases, leaving 17 bases between them. This CDR3 contains 14 residues. Germline assignment: CDR1 SEHNR and CDR2 FQNEAQ (reference sequence). CDR3 in amino acids: CASSPAGGTGGYTF. CDR3 DNA: TGTGCCAGCAGCCCTGCGGGGGGCACGGGTGGCTACACCTTC.

This chain joins TRBV24-1 and TRBJ1-6, with D possibly TRBD1 on 6 matching bases. This CDR3 spans 13 amino acids. CDR1 is KGHDR and CDR2 is SFDVKD in the germline V gene. V gave up 7 bases and J gave up 9 bases, with 12 bases separating them. The chain's CDR3 is CATSGGGGSPLHF. CDR3 in DNA: TGTGCCACCAGCGGGGGCGGTGGTTCACCCCTCCACTTT.

This clone was counted between two and nine times. The chain employs TRBV13 and TRBJ1-6, with 7 bases matching TRBD1. This CDR3 has 14 residues. Germline V gene lookup returns CDR1 PRHDT and CDR2 FYEKMQ (reference sequence). The J segment lost 7 bases and the V segment lost 6 bases, leaving 6 bases of the junction unmatched. CDR3 sequence: CASSYRGLNSPLHF. The CDR3 DNA is TGTGCCAGCAGTTACAGGGGCCTGAATTCACCCCTCCACTTT.

The rearrangement joins TRBV6-1 to TRBJ1-1; D gene ambiguous. Trimming left V 3 bases short and J 7 bases short, with 6 bases between. The CDR3 covers 11 residues. The germline V gene has CDR1 MNHNS and CDR2 SASEGT. CDR3 nucleotide sequence: TGTGCCAGCAGTGAGTTGGGTGAAGCTTTCTTT. Protein sequence: CASSELGEAFF.

The V call is TRBV5-6, the J call TRBJ2-1; either TRBD1 or TRBD2 may supply D (6 bases each). The germline V gene has CDR1 SGHDT and CDR2 YYEEEE. CDR3 size: 14 residues. With 4 bases removed from V and 7 bases from J, the gap between germline ends came to 15 bases. This CDR3 reads CASSMFGGLNEQFF. The CDR3 DNA follows: TGTGCCAGCAGCATGTTTGGGGGGCTAAATGAGCAGTTCTTC.

This clone occurred once. The V gene is TRBV10-3, the J gene TRBJ1-1; 10 bases line up with TRBD1. The CDR3 extends over 16 amino acids. The germline V gene has CDR1 ENHRY and CDR2 SYGVKD. Trimming cost V 2 bases and J 5 bases; bases outside gene matches: 8. CDR3 loop: CAISEPLTGGLTEAFF. Written as DNA, the CDR3 is TGTGCCATCAGTGAGCCTTTGACAGGGGGCCTAACTGAAGCTTTCTTT.

V gene TRBV6-5 combines with J gene TRBJ2-3, with TRBD2 matching over 13 bases. Germline CDR1 and CDR2: MNHEY and SVGAGI. Trimming at V came to 7 bases and at J to 4 bases, leaving 5 bases not matched to a gene. This CDR3 has 15 residues. This CDR3 is CASKGLAGEADTQYF. CDR3 bases: TGTGCCAGCAAAGGACTAGCGGGAGAAGCAGATACGCAGTATTTT.

V usage is TRBV6-5 and J usage is TRBJ1-1, with unresolved D. Trimming removed 8 bases at V and 0 bases at J, with 16 bases between. The CDR3 has 15 amino acids. Germline lookup yields CDR1 MNHEY and CDR2 SVGAGI. CDR3 bases: TGTGCCAGCCACAGACGGCCTCCCATGAACACTGAAGCTTTCTTT. Translating gives CASHRRPPMNTEAFF.

The chain links TRBV3-1 (or the pseudogene TRBV3-2) to TRBJ1-4; D remains unclear. The germline CDR1 and CDR2 sequences are LGHDT and YNNKEL (reference sequence). CDR3 length equals 16 residues. V was shortened by 0 bases and J by 8 bases, with 16 bases between the two germline ends. CDR3 sequence: CASSQDREQIEEKLFF. CDR3 nucleotides: TGTGCCAGCAGCCAAGATCGAGAACAGATCGAGGAAAAACTGTTTTTT.

The V gene is TRBV11-2, the J gene TRBJ1-2; a possible D gene is TRBD1 (6 bases). Germline CDR1 is SGHAT and CDR2 is FQNNGV. The germline V and J ends were trimmed by 3 bases and 2 bases, with 7 bases remaining between them. The CDR3 extends over 13 amino acids. CDR3 DNA: TGTGCCAGCAGCTTCGGGGGCAACTATGGCTACACCTTC. Its translation: CASSFGGNYGYTF.

This sequence joins TRBV15 and TRBJ2-1, with 11 bases identical to TRBD2. V lost 8 bases, J lost 4 bases, and 7 bases stayed unmatched. Germline CDR1 and CDR2: LNHNV and YYDKDF (reference sequence). The CDR3 loop spans 15 amino acids. This CDR3 reads CATFLAGGLYNEQFF. CDR3 sequence (DNA): TGTGCCACCTTTCTAGCGGGAGGTCTGTACAATGAGCAGTTCTTC.

V is TRBV11-2 and J is TRBJ1-1; 8 nucleotides align to TRBD1. This CDR3 has 18 residues. CDR1 and CDR2 (germline): SGHAT, FQNNGV. V lost 1 base to trimming and J lost 9 bases; unmatched junction nucleotides: 19. This chain's CDR3 is CASSLVRWSVQGDWKAFF. The CDR3 DNA reads as TGTGCCAGCAGCTTAGTCCGTTGGTCCGTACAGGGGGATTGGAAAGCTTTCTTT.

V gene TRBV4-1 combines with J gene TRBJ2-7, with D unresolved. V was trimmed by 0 bases and J by 0 bases, leaving 12 bases between them. The CDR3 runs 16 residues. Germline-derived CDR1 and CDR2 are MGHRA and YSYEKL. The CDR3 sequence is CASSQEFDGYSYEQYF. The DNA for the CDR3 is TGCGCCAGCAGCCAAGAATTCGATGGGTACTCCTACGAGCAGTACTTC.

This chain links TRBV19 with TRBJ2-2, with a weak D call TRBD2 (6 bases). The V end was cut by 5 bases, the J end by 3 bases, with 16 bases between. Germline CDR1 is LNHDA and CDR2 is SQIVND (reference sequence). The CDR3 spans 16 residues. The CDR3 loop is CASSPGSKRYTGELFF. CDR3 nucleotide sequence: TGTGCCAGTAGTCCCGGGAGTAAAAGGTACACCGGGGAGCTGTTTTTT. The full variable domain, completed using reference TRBV19 and TRBJ2-2, is DGGITQSPKYLFRKEGQNVTLSCEQNLNHDAMYWYRQDPGQGLRLIYYSQIVNDFQKGDIAEGYSVSREKKESFPLTVTSAQKNPTAFYLCASSPGSKRYTGELFFGEGSRLTVL.

The chain uses TRBV12-3 or TRBV12-4 and TRBJ1-5; D might be TRBD1 (6 bases). The length of the CDR3 is 13 residues. V was trimmed by 0 bases and J by 7 bases, leaving 7 bases between them. The CDR3 reads CASSLAGGQPQHF. The CDR3 DNA is TGTGCCAGCAGTTTAGCAGGGGGACAGCCCCAGCATTTT.

The genes are TRBV13 and TRBJ1-2, with 10 bases identical to TRBD1. V shed 6 bases and J 9 bases; nucleotides not matched to a gene: 10. This CDR3 spans 14 amino acids. Per the germline V gene, CDR1 is PRHDT and CDR2 is FYEKMQ (reference sequence). Here the CDR3 DNA reads TGTGCCAGCAGGAAGACAGGGGGCGCGTCGAGCTACACCTTC. Translation gives CASRKTGGASSYTF.

This chain connects TRBV29-1 to TRBJ1-4, with 12 bases lining up with TRBD1. This CDR3 comprises 16 residues. Germline CDR1 reads SQVTM; CDR2 reads ANQGSEA. The ends lost 5 bases at V and 4 bases at J; junction bases unmatched: 8. Here the CDR3 reads CSVPSGQGAINEKLFF. CDR3 nucleotides: TGCAGCGTTCCCTCGGGACAGGGGGCGATTAATGAAAAACTGTTTTTT.

The gene calls are TRBV5-1 and TRBJ2-5, with D tentatively TRBD1 or TRBD2 (6 bases each). Germline-derived CDR1 and CDR2 are SGHRS and YFSETQ. V shed 5 bases and J shed 2 bases, with 10 bases lying between them. The CDR3 spans 13 residues. The CDR3 loop is CASSGGTQETQYF. Written as DNA, the CDR3 is TGCGCCAGCAGTGGCGGGACACAAGAGACCCAGTACTTC.

In DNA, the CDR3 is TGTGCCACCGCCGAGGCCTACGAGCAGTACTTC. The encoded protein is CATAEAYEQYF. V is TRBV10-3 and J is TRBJ2-7; D gene unclear. The CDR3 consists of 11 residues. V dropped 10 bases and J dropped 2 bases, with 9 bases sitting between them. The germline V gene has CDR1 ENHRY and CDR2 SYGVKD.

The rearrangement joins TRBV2 to TRBJ2-7, with a possible D match to TRBD2 (7 bases). The length of the CDR3 is 10 residues. Trimming cost V 8 bases and J 6 bases, with 8 bases left between them. Germline lookup yields CDR1 SNHLY and CDR2 FYNNEI. The CDR3 coding sequence is TGTGCCAGCGGGGGGGCCGAGCAGTACTTC. This gives the protein CASGGAEQYF.

This chain connects TRBV11-2 to TRBJ2-5; unclear D gene. Germline lookup yields CDR1 SGHAT and CDR2 FQNNGV. Trimming shortened V by 1 base and J by 4 bases, and 13 bases separated the two germline ends. CDR3 length equals 15 residues. DNA of the CDR3: TGTGCCAGCAGCTTAGGGGTGGCCTCGGTAGAGACCCAGTACTTC. Its translation is CASSLGVASVETQYF.

V and J are TRBV3-1 (or the pseudogene TRBV3-2) and TRBJ1-2; 7 nucleotides line up with TRBD1. This CDR3 is 14 amino acids long. Germline V lookup: CDR1 LGHDT, CDR2 YNNKEL (reference sequence). After removal of 2 bases from V and 5 bases from J, the junction contained 5 bases not matched to a gene. CDR3 nucleotides: TGTGCCAGCAGCCAAAATACAGGGGAGTATGGCTACACCTTC. Translated: CASSQNTGEYGYTF.